The 2 T cell receptor beta chains below come from one sample, sequenced in a study of blood T cell repertoires in COVID-19. Repertoires were generated with immunoSEQ multiplex PCR, while TCRdb's copy carries only in-frame clones and drops some. The table has under 95,000 clones, roughly 87% seen once. The sample was peripheral blood. The source is a woman aged 80 or older with acute or convalescent COVID-19.

The chain employs TRBV19 and TRBJ2-5; D is unclear. The V gene lost 6 bases and the J gene lost 3 bases, with 20 bases spanning the gap. Germline-derived CDR1 and CDR2 are LNHDA and SQIVND (reference sequence). This CDR3 is 16 amino acids long. The CDR3 is CASSPILHRVKETQYF. For the CDR3, the DNA is TGTGCCAGTAGCCCCATCCTCCACCGCGTCAAAGAGACCCAGTACTTC.

The DNA for the CDR3 is TGTGCCAGCAACAATGGGACAGCCTACGAGCAGTACTTC. Amino acids: CASNNGTAYEQYF. This chain uses TRBV5-4 with TRBJ2-7, with 7 positions matching TRBD1. There are 13 residues in the CDR3. Germline V gives CDR1 SGHNT, CDR2 YYREEE (reference sequence). Germline trimming cut 6 bases from V and 2 bases from J; bases unmatched to any gene: 5.